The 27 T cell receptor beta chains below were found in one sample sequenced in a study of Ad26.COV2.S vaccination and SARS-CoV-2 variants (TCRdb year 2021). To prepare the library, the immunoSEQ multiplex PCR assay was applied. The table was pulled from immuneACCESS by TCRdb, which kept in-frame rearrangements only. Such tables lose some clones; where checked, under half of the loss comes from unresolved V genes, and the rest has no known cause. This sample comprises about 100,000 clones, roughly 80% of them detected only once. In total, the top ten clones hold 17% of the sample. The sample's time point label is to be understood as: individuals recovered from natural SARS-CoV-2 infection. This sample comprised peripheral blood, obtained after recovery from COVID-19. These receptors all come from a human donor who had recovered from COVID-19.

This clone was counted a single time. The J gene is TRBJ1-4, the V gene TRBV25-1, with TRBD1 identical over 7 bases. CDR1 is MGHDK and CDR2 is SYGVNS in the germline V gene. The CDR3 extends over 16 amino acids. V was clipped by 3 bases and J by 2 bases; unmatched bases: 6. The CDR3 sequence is CASSDDRVITNEKLFF. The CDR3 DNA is TGTGCCAGCAGTGATGACAGGGTTATCACTAATGAAAAACTGTTTTTT.

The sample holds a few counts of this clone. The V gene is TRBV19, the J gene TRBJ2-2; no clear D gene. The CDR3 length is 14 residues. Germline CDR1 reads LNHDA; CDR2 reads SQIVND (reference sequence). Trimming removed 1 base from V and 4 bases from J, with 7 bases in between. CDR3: CASSIGALTGELFF. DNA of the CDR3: TGTGCCAGTAGTATAGGGGCCCTCACCGGGGAGCTGTTTTTT.

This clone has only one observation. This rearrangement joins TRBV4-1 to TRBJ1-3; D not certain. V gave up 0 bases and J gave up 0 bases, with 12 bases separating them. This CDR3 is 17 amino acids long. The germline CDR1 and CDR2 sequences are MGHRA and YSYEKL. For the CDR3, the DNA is TGCGCCAGCAGCCAAGAGTGGAGGCCCTCCTCTGGAAACACCATATATTTT. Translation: CASSQEWRPSSGNTIYF.

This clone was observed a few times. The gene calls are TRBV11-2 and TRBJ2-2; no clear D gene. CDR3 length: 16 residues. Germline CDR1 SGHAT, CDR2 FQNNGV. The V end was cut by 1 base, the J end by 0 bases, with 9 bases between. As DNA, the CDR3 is TGTGCCAGCAGCTTAGTCGGTTCAGCGAACACCGGGGAGCTGTTTTTT. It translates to CASSLVGSANTGELFF.

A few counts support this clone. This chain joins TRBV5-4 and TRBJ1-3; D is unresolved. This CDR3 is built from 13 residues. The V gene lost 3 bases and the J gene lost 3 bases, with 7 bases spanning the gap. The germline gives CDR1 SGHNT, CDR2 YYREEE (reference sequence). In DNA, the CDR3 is TGTGCCAGCAGCTCTCGAAGTGGAAACACCATATATTTT. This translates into CASSSRSGNTIYF.

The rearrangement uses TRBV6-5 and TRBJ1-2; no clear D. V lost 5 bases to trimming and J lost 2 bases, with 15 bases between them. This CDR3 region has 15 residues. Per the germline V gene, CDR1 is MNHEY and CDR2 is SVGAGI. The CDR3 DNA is TGTGCCAGCAGTCGTTTGGACGGATTAAACTATGGCTACACCTTC. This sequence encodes CASSRLDGLNYGYTF.

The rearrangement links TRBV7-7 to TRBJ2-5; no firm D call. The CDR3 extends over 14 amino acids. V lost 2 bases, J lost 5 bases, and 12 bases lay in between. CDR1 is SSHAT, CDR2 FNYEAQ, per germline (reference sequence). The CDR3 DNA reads TGTGCCAGCAGCTTAATGGGTTTCGGGGAGACCCAGTACTTC. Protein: CASSLMGFGETQYF.

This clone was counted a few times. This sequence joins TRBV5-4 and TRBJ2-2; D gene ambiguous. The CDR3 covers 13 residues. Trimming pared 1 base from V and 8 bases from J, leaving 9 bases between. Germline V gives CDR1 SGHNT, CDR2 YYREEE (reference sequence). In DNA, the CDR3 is TGTGCCAGCAGCTTGACTTTGACTGGGGAGCTGTTTTTT. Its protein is CASSLTLTGELFF.

In DNA, the CDR3 is TGTGCCACCCTACCATGGGAGGCGGGACGAAACACTGAAGCTTTCTTT. It codes for CATLPWEAGRNTEAFF. The chain uses TRBV15 and TRBJ1-1, with D possibly being TRBD1 (5 bases). The CDR3 covers 16 residues. The V end was cut by 8 bases, the J end by 2 bases, with 21 bases between. From germline, CDR1 is LNHNV and CDR2 YYDKDF (reference sequence).

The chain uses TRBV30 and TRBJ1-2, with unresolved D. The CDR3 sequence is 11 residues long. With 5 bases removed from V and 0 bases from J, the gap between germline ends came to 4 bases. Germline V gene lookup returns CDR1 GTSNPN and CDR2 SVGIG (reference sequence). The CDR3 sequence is CAWVTNYGYTF. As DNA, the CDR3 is TGTGCCTGGGTAACTAACTATGGCTACACCTTC.

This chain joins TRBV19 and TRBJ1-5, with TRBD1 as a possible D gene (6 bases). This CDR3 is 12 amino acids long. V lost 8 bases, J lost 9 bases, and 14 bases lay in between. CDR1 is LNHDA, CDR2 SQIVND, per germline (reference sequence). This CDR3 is CASGNRARPQHF. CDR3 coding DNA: TGTGCCAGTGGGAACAGGGCGAGGCCCCAGCATTTT.

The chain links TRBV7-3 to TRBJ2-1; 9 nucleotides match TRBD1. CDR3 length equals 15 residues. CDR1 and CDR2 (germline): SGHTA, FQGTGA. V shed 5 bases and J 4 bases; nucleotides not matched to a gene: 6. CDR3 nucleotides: TGTGCCAGCAGCGCAAAAGGGACAGGGTACAATGAGCAGTTCTTC. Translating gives CASSAKGTGYNEQFF.

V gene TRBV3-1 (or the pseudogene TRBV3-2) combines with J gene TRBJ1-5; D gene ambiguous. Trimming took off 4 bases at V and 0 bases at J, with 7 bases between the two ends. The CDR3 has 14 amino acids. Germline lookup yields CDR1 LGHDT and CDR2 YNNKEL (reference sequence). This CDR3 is CASSRFGSNQPQHF. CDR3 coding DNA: TGTGCCAGCAGCCGATTTGGTAGCAATCAGCCCCAGCATTTT.

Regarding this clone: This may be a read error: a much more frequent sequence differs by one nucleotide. CDR3 nucleotides: TGTGCCAGCAGCTTAGGGACAGGGGATGGCTACACCTTC. Residues: CASSLGTGDGYTF. V is TRBV11-2 and J is TRBJ1-2; 9 positions match TRBD1. The CDR3 is 13 amino acids. Germline V gene data show CDR1 as SGHAT and CDR2 as FQNNGV. Losses at the gene ends were 1 base for V and 6 bases for J; bases not matched to a gene: 0.

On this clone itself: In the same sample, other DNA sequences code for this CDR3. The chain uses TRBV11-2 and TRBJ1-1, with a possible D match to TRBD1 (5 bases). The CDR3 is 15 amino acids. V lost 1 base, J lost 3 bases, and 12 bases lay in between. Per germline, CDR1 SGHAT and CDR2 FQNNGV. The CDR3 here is CASSLGRGRYTEAFF. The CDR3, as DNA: TGTGCCAGCAGCTTAGGGCGGGGGAGGTACACTGAAGCTTTCTTT.

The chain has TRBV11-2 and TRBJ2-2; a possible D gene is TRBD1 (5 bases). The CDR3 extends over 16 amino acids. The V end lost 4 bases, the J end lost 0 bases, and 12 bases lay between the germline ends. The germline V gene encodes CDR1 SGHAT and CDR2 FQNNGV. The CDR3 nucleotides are TGTGCCAGCAGCTCCAACAGGCCGACGAACACCGGGGAGCTGTTTTTT. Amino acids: CASSSNRPTNTGELFF.

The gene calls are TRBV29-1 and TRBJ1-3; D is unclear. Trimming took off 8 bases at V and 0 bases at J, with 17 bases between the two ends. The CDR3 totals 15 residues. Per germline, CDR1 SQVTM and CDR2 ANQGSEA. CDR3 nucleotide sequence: TGCAGCTCCACCCAAAGGACCCACTCTGGAAACACCATATATTTT. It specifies CSSTQRTHSGNTIYF.

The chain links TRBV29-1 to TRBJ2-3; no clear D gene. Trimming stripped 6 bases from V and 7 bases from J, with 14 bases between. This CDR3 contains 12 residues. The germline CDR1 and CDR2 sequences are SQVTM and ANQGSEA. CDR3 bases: TGCAGCGTGGCAACAAGGGATTATACGCAGTATTTT. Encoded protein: CSVATRDYTQYF.

In nucleotides, the CDR3 is TGCGCCAGCAGCTTAGGGGCAGACACTAGCACAGATACGCAGTATTTT. Translated, it gives CASSLGADTSTDTQYF. The rearrangement links TRBV5-1 to TRBJ2-3, with TRBD1 as a possible D gene (5 bases). Trimming took 2 bases from V and 0 from J, leaving 13 bases between them. Germline lookup yields CDR1 SGHRS and CDR2 YFSETQ. The CDR3 sequence is 16 residues long.

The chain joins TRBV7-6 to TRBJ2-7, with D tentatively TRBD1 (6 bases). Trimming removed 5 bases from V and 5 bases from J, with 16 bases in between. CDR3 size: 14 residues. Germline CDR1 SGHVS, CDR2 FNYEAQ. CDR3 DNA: TGTGCCAGCAGCCCAATTGGGAAGGGGGACGAGCAGTACTTC. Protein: CASSPIGKGDEQYF.

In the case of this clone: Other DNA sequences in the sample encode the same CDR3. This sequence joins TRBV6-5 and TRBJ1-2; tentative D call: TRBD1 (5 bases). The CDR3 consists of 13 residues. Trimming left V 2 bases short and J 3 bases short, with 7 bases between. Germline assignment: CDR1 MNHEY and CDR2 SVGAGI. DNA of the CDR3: TGTGCCAGCAGTTACACAGGAGACTATGGCTACACCTTC. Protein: CASSYTGDYGYTF.

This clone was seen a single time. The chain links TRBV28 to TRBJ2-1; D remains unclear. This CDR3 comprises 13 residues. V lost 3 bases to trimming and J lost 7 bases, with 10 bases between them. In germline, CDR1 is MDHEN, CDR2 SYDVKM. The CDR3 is CASSFRRRNEQFF. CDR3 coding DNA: TGTGCCAGCAGTTTTCGGCGCCGGAATGAGCAGTTCTTC.

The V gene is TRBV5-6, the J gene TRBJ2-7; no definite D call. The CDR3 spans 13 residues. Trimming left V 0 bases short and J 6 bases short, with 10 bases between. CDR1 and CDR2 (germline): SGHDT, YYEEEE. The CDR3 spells CASSLDLGREQYF. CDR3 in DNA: TGTGCCAGCAGCTTGGATCTAGGCCGCGAGCAGTACTTC.

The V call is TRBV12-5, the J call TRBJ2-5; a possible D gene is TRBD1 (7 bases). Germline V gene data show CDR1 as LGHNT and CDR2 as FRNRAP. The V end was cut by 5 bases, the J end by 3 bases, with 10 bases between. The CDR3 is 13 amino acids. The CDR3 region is CASGIRGEETQYF. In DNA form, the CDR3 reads TGTGCTAGTGGTATCAGGGGGGAAGAGACCCAGTACTTC.

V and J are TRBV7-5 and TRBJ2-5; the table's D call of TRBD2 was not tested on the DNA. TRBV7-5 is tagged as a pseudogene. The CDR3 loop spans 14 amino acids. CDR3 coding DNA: TGTGTCAGAAGCTGGACTGAGCCTCAAGAGACCCAGTACTTC. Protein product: CVRSWTEPQETQYF.

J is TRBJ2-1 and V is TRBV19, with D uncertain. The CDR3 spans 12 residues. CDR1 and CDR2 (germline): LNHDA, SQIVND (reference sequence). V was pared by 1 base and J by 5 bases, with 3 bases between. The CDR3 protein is CASSIVNNEQFF. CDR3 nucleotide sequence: TGTGCCAGTAGTATAGTGAACAATGAGCAGTTCTTC.

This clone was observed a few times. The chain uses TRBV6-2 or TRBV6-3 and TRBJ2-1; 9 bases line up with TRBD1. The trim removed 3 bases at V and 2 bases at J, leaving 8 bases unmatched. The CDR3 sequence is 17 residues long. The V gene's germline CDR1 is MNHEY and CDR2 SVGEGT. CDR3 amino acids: CASSYFPDRGTYNEQFF. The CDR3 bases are TGTGCCAGCAGTTATTTCCCTGACAGGGGGACCTACAATGAGCAGTTCTTC.